This TCR beta chain appears in the sequencing data of a study of OX40 agonist ivuxolimab in advanced cancers. The method was immunoSEQ multiplex PCR; TCRdb's version includes in-frame clones alone and lacks a portion of them. This table has 15,000 to 25,000 clones, 83% appearing once. V was clipped by 8 bases and J by 3 bases; unmatched bases: 5. This CDR3 spans 13 amino acids. Germline loops: CDR1 WNHNN, CDR2 SYGVQD (reference sequence). This clonotype originated in an adult with an advanced solid tumor such as melanoma, head and neck, liver or kidney cancer. The chain carries TRBV10-1 and TRBJ2-3; 7 bases align to TRBD2. The sample here was CD4+ or CD8+ T cells sorted from blood, taken in a trial of the OX40 agonist ivuxolimab. The CDR3 DNA is TGCGCCAGCTCGCGGGGGATGACAGATACGCAGTATTTT. It codes for CASSRGMTDTQYF.